The 31 T cell receptor beta chains below all came from one sample that was sequenced in a study of blood T cell repertoires in COVID-19. Here immunoSEQ multiplex PCR was the method, and the copy in TCRdb shows in-frame clones only, minus some. The data hold some 220,000 clones, with around four fifths observed a single time. The sample comprised peripheral blood. These TCRs come from a woman aged 55-70 years who had recovered from COVID-19.

In its sample, this clone was seen once. The V and J genes are TRBV10-3 and TRBJ1-6; TRBD1 aligns across 7 bases. Trimming at V came to 5 bases and at J to 5 bases, leaving 3 bases not matched to a gene. This CDR3 spans 14 amino acids. Germline V gene lookup returns CDR1 ENHRY and CDR2 SYGVKD. The CDR3 here is CAISYDRDNSPLHF. The CDR3 nucleotides read TGTGCCATCAGTTACGACAGGGATAATTCACCCCTCCACTTT.

The chain recombines TRBV5-1 with TRBJ2-3; 12 nucleotides align to TRBD2. This CDR3 comprises 16 residues. J gave up 2 bases and V 4 bases, and 5 bases lay outside the gene matches. Germline V gene data show CDR1 as SGHRS and CDR2 as YFSETQ. The CDR3 sequence is CASSPGLAGITDTQYF. The CDR3 bases are TGCGCCAGCAGCCCTGGACTAGCGGGGATCACAGATACGCAGTATTTT. The full variable domain, rest sourced from reference TRBV5-1 and TRBJ2-3, is KAGVTQTPRYLIKTRGQQVTLSCSPISGHRSVSWYQQTPGQGLQFLFEYFSETQRNKGNFPGRFSGRQFSNSRSEMNVSTLELGDSALYLCASSPGLAGITDTQYFGPGTRLTVL.

The J gene is TRBJ1-2, the V gene TRBV19, with TRBD1 as a possible D gene (5 bases). The CDR3 consists of 10 residues. The germline V gene has CDR1 LNHDA and CDR2 SQIVND (reference sequence). Trimming took off 11 bases at V and 6 bases at J, with 10 bases between the two ends. The CDR3 reads CASRGNGYTF. CDR3 DNA: TGTGCCTCCCGGGGGAATGGCTACACCTTC.

CDR3: CASSQDEALTGTGELFF. The CDR3 DNA follows: TGTGCCAGCAGCCAAGACGAGGCACTAACGGGAACCGGGGAGCTGTTTTTT. V and J are TRBV4-2 and TRBJ2-2; a weak D match, TRBD2 (5 bases). Trimming took off 0 bases at V and 5 bases at J, with 16 bases between the two ends. The CDR3 has 17 residues. Germline V gene lookup returns CDR1 LGHNA and CDR2 YNFKEQ.

This chain joins TRBV7-9 and TRBJ1-5; 8 bases are shared with TRBD1. The CDR3 extends over 14 amino acids. Germline CDR1 is SEHNR and CDR2 is FQNEAQ (reference sequence). The V and J ends lost 5 bases and 6 bases, in that order; junction bases with no gene match: 6. The CDR3 loop reads CASSMDRDRQPQHF. Here the CDR3 DNA reads TGTGCCAGCAGCATGGACAGGGATCGTCAGCCCCAGCATTTT.

As DNA, the CDR3 is TGTGCCAGCAGCCAAGATTGGCCGGGGACTATAAACACCATATATTTT. Translation: CASSQDWPGTINTIYF. J is TRBJ1-3 and V is TRBV3-1 (or the pseudogene TRBV3-2); TRBD1 is a possible D gene (5 bases). CDR1 and CDR2 from the germline V gene are LGHDT and YNNKEL (reference sequence). This CDR3 has 16 residues. Trimming left V 0 bases short and J 6 bases short, with 15 bases between.

This clone was seen just once. The rearrangement joins TRBV15 to TRBJ1-5; D uncertain. The germline V and J ends were trimmed by 0 bases and 8 bases, with 20 bases remaining between them. CDR1 is LNHNV and CDR2 is YYDKDF in the germline V gene (reference sequence). CDR3 length: 17 amino acids. The CDR3: CATSRDLPARTEEPQHF. The CDR3 region has the DNA TGTGCCACCAGCAGAGATTTACCTGCGCGAACTGAGGAGCCCCAGCATTTT.

This clone was detected only a few times. This chain uses TRBV7-9 with TRBJ2-2; 8 bases are a match to TRBD2. Germline CDR1 reads SEHNR; CDR2 reads FQNEAQ (reference sequence). CDR3 size: 14 residues. The V gene end was trimmed by 8 bases and the J gene end by 6 bases; junction bases not matched to a gene: 8. This CDR3 is CASYGGARSGELFF. In nucleotides, the CDR3 is TGTGCCAGCTACGGGGGGGCCCGATCCGGGGAGCTGTTTTTT.

The table lists this clone with a count of one. V and J are TRBV19 and TRBJ1-1; TRBD1 matches 11 bases. This CDR3 comprises 15 residues. V trimming: 5 bases; J trimming: 6 bases; junction bases outside the gene matches: 8. CDR1 LNHDA and CDR2 SQIVND come from the germline V gene (reference sequence). The CDR3 spells CASSRIGQGASEAFF. CDR3 bases: TGTGCCAGTAGTCGAATCGGACAGGGGGCTTCTGAAGCTTTCTTT.

This clone was found once. This chain joins TRBV5-4 and TRBJ2-3, with 12 nucleotides matching TRBD2. CDR3 length equals 17 residues. CDR1 is SGHNT and CDR2 is YYREEE in the germline V gene (reference sequence). V was clipped by 3 bases and J by 4 bases; unmatched bases: 9. The CDR3 nucleotides are TGTGCCAGCAGCTCCCTAGCGGGGGGGCCTTTCTCAGATACGCAGTATTTT. As protein: CASSSLAGGPFSDTQYF.

This clone was detected only once. This chain joins TRBV5-1 and TRBJ2-3; D possibly corresponds to TRBD1 (5 bases). The ends were cut back, 4 bases at V and 2 bases at J, with 11 bases in the middle. Germline CDR1 is SGHRS and CDR2 is YFSETQ. The CDR3 totals 14 residues. The CDR3 is CASSALGDTDTQYF. The CDR3 DNA reads TGCGCCAGCAGCGCTTTAGGGGACACAGATACGCAGTATTTT.

The chain joins TRBV10-3 to TRBJ2-7, with a tentative D call TRBD2 (6 bases). Looked up from germline, CDR1 is ENHRY and CDR2 is SYGVKD. Trimming pared 6 bases from V and 0 bases from J, leaving 21 bases between. The CDR3 runs 17 residues. The CDR3 DNA is TGTGCCATCAGCACCGGGAATTGGGACGGGAGCTCCTACGAGCAGTACTTC. It specifies CAISTGNWDGSSYEQYF.

The chain links TRBV5-1 to TRBJ2-7, with D perhaps TRBD1 (6 bases). CDR3 length equals 16 residues. V dropped 1 base and J dropped 0 bases, with 14 bases sitting between them. Per the germline V gene, CDR1 is SGHRS and CDR2 is YFSETQ. The CDR3 region is CASSLSGTDSSYEQYF. CDR3 DNA sequence: TGCGCCAGCAGCTTGTCCGGGACGGACAGCTCCTACGAGCAGTACTTC.

The rearrangement uses TRBV6-2 or TRBV6-3 and TRBJ2-1, with 14 bases fitting TRBD2. Trimming at V came to 4 bases and at J to 5 bases, leaving 4 bases not matched to a gene. This CDR3 comprises 16 residues. The germline V gene has CDR1 MNHEY and CDR2 SVGEGT. CDR3 DNA sequence: TGTGCCAGCAGTTTGACTAGCGGGGGGGCCAACAATGAGCAGTTCTTC. Translating gives CASSLTSGGANNEQFF.

Judged by abundance, this clone is medium-sized. CDR3 nucleotides: TGTGCCAGCAGTTATGGGGAGCGCTATGGCTACACCTTC. It is translated as CASSYGERYGYTF. The chain combines TRBV12-3 or TRBV12-4 with TRBJ1-2; no firm D call. V was cut by 4 bases and J by 4 bases, with 10 bases left in between. The CDR3 sequence is 13 residues long.

The V gene is TRBV2, the J gene TRBJ1-5; D is unclear. The V end was cut by 3 bases, the J end by 0 bases, with 12 bases between. Looked up from germline, CDR1 is SNHLY and CDR2 is FYNNEI. The CDR3 extends over 16 amino acids. For the CDR3, the DNA is TGTGCCAGCAGTGAGATGGCCGGGTTTAGCAATCAGCCCCAGCATTTT. Translation: CASSEMAGFSNQPQHF.

The chain is built from TRBV2 and TRBJ1-6; the match to TRBD1 covers 7 bases. The CDR3 extends over 14 amino acids. Germline V lookup: CDR1 SNHLY, CDR2 FYNNEI. V lost 4 bases to trimming and J lost 10 bases; unmatched junction nucleotides: 7. In nucleotides, the CDR3 is TGTGCCAGCAGTGGGGGGGACAGAGGCTCACCCCTCCACTTT. Translating it yields CASSGGDRGSPLHF.

This rearrangement joins TRBV5-6 to TRBJ2-7, with TRBD1 identical over 11 bases. The CDR3 consists of 15 residues. From germline, CDR1 is SGHDT and CDR2 YYEEEE. Losses at the gene ends were 5 bases for V and 4 bases for J; bases not matched to a gene: 8. CDR3 DNA: TGTGCCAGCAGTTACGCCGGGACAGGGGGGTACGAGCAGTACTTC. This codes for CASSYAGTGGYEQYF.

The rearrangement joins TRBV6-5 to TRBJ1-4; 7 nucleotides match TRBD1. The CDR3 runs 15 residues. J lost 6 bases, V lost 2 bases, and 6 bases had no gene match. CDR1 is MNHEY, CDR2 SVGAGI, per germline. The CDR3 sequence is CASSYTQGRHEKLFF. In nucleotides, the CDR3 is TGTGCCAGCAGTTACACACAGGGGAGGCATGAAAAACTGTTTTTT.

The chain uses TRBV29-1 and TRBJ2-3, with D possibly TRBD2 on 5 matching bases. The CDR3 loop spans 13 amino acids. Germline V gene lookup returns CDR1 SQVTM and CDR2 ANQGSEA. The V gene lost 5 bases and the J gene lost 1 base, with 10 bases spanning the gap. CDR3 loop: CSVRARGTDTQYF. Here the CDR3 DNA reads TGCAGCGTTAGGGCGCGGGGCACAGATACGCAGTATTTT.

This clone was found a few times. The chain couples TRBV19 to TRBJ1-5; 8 bases fit TRBD1. From germline, CDR1 is LNHDA and CDR2 SQIVND (reference sequence). The CDR3 is 13 amino acids. The ends lost 8 bases at V and 4 bases at J; junction bases unmatched: 4. The CDR3 sequence is CASWTGRNQPQHF. Written as DNA, the CDR3 is TGTGCCAGTTGGACAGGGCGGAATCAGCCCCAGCATTTT.

The CDR3 spells CASSLGRDTQYF. The DNA for the CDR3 is TGTGCCAGCAGCTTGGGCCGAGATACGCAGTATTTT. The rearrangement joins TRBV11-1 to TRBJ2-3; D is unclear. The CDR3 extends over 12 amino acids. Germline lookup yields CDR1 SGHAT and CDR2 FQDESV (reference sequence). V lost 3 bases and J lost 5, with 6 bases in between.

The CDR3 loop reads CASSFRSSGNTIYF. The CDR3 DNA sequence: TGCGCCAGCAGCTTCCGGAGCTCTGGAAACACCATATATTTT. The chain is built from TRBV5-1 and TRBJ1-3; D unresolved. The CDR3 consists of 14 residues. Germline CDR1 is SGHRS and CDR2 is YFSETQ. V was clipped by 2 bases and J by 0 bases, with 6 bases between them.

The V gene is TRBV7-9, the J gene TRBJ1-4, with 7 bases identical to TRBD1. CDR1 and CDR2 (germline): SEHNR, FQNEAQ (reference sequence). The J segment lost 5 bases and the V segment lost 7 bases, leaving 7 bases of the junction unmatched. The CDR3 runs to 14 residues. CDR3 DNA sequence: TGTGCCAGCACCAGGGGACAGCTAAATGAAAAACTGTTTTTT. Amino acid sequence: CASTRGQLNEKLFF.

The chain uses TRBV7-3 and TRBJ2-1, with TRBD2 matching 8 bases. The V gene end was trimmed by 0 bases and the J gene end by 5 bases; junction bases not matched to a gene: 3. The CDR3 extends over 15 amino acids. Germline V gene data show CDR1 as SGHTA and CDR2 as FQGTGA. This CDR3 is CASSLTSGDDNEQFF. The CDR3 DNA follows: TGTGCCAGCAGCTTAACTAGCGGGGACGACAATGAGCAGTTCTTC.

The rearrangement uses TRBV6-6 and TRBJ2-3, with TRBD2 matching 11 bases. CDR1 and CDR2 from the germline V gene are MNHNY and SVGAGI (reference sequence). Germline trimming cut 2 bases from V and 3 bases from J; bases unmatched to any gene: 4. There are 16 residues in the CDR3. In DNA, the CDR3 is TGTGCCAGCAGTTACGGGACTAGCGGTTTAACAGATACGCAGTATTTT. It is translated as CASSYGTSGLTDTQYF.

The chain joins TRBV9 to TRBJ2-5; D is unclear. V lost 3 bases to trimming and J lost 4 bases, with 10 bases between them. Germline assignment: CDR1 SGDLS and CDR2 YYNGEE. The CDR3 has 13 amino acids. Written as DNA, the CDR3 is TGTGCCAGCAGCGGTCTGTCGGTAGAGACCCAGTACTTC. Translation gives CASSGLSVETQYF.

This clone was detected only once. The chain recombines TRBV12-3 or TRBV12-4 with TRBJ2-5; D is perhaps TRBD2 (6 bases). The V and J ends lost 10 bases and 0 bases respectively, with 12 bases between them. The CDR3 loop spans 13 amino acids. The CDR3 is CATLEGNQETQYF. Written as DNA, the CDR3 is TGTGCCACCTTGGAGGGGAACCAAGAGACCCAGTACTTC.

The chain couples TRBV3-1 (or the pseudogene TRBV3-2) to TRBJ1-1; a possible D gene is TRBD1 (5 bases). V was shortened by 1 base and J by 11 bases, with 8 bases between the two germline ends. This CDR3 spans 11 amino acids. The germline gives CDR1 LGHDT, CDR2 YNNKEL (reference sequence). The CDR3, as DNA: TGTGCCAGCAGCCAAGTTGGGGCGGCTTTCTTT. This encodes CASSQVGAAFF.

This chain uses TRBV2 with TRBJ2-5; TRBD2 matches at 15 bases. The germline V gene encodes CDR1 SNHLY and CDR2 FYNNEI. CDR3 length: 16 amino acids. V was pared by 7 bases and J by 2 bases, with 5 bases of the junction left unmatched. DNA of the CDR3: TGTGCCAGCACCACGGGACTAGCGGGGGGACAAGAGACCCAGTACTTC. Translated, it gives CASTTGLAGGQETQYF.

The chain uses TRBV6-2 or TRBV6-3 and TRBJ2-3; D gene uncertain. Trimming left V 5 bases short and J 1 base short, with 16 bases between. The CDR3 is made up of 16 amino acids. Germline CDR1 reads MNHEY; CDR2 reads SVGEGT. CDR3 protein: CASSRHNLGGTDTQYF. Here the CDR3 DNA reads TGTGCCAGCAGTAGGCACAACCTGGGCGGCACAGATACGCAGTATTTT.